The sequence of this TCR beta chain was determined in a study of CD8+ T cells in alopecia areata. Indicated treatment: oral pan-JAK inhibitor, 5-10 mg twice daily. cDNA reverse transcribed from extracted RNA served as the sequencing template. The protocol was immunoSEQ multiplex PCR, while the TCRdb copy is restricted to in-frame clones and leaves out a portion. The sample yields 150,000 to 200,000 clones, less than 70% seen once. The specimen comprised CD4+ T cells sorted from blood, sampled at week 24, from a patient treated with tofacitinib. The receptor was derived from a human donor with alopecia areata.

CDR3 sequence (DNA): TGTGCCAGCTCGCAGGGACAATCAAGTAGCTACACCTTC. Translation gives CASSQGQSSSYTF. The V call is TRBV18, the J call TRBJ1-2; perhaps TRBD1 as D (6 bases). In germline, CDR1 is KGHSH, CDR2 LQKENI. V was pared by 6 bases and J by 9 bases, with 17 bases between. The CDR3 extends over 13 amino acids. Full variable domain (rest looked up from reference TRBV18 and TRBJ1-2): NAGVMQNPRHLVRRRGQEARLRCSPMKGHSHVYWYRQLPEEGLKFMVYLQKENIIDESGMPKERFSAEFPKEGPSILRIQQVVRGDSAAYFCASSQGQSSSYTFGSGTRLTVV.